This is a list of T cell receptor beta chains from one sample in a study of CD8+CD57+ T cells in acquired aplastic anemia. TCRdb called the reads again in MiXCR, with one record for every CDR3 protein. Of under 200,000 distinct CDR3 sequences listed, more than 45% are singletons. What was sequenced was sorted CD4+, CD8+, or CD8+CD57+ T cells (not recorded which) from PBMCs. These receptors came from a human donor with aplastic anemia. Both conserved end residues are part of each CDR3. The order of the fields is V gene, J gene, clone size, D gene, CDR3 DNA, CDR3 protein. A D gene is named only where the DNA matches it firmly. Size is omitted from some rows. Given values are once, few, many or a class for expanded clones.

>TRBV6-1|TRBJ1-6|many|TRBD1
TGTGCCATCCTCACCGGGACAGGGCGGTCACCCCTCCACTTT
CAILTGTGRSPLHF
>TRBV2|TRBJ2-7|many|.
TGTGCCAGCACCCTGCAGGGAGTGGGGGAGCAGTACTTC
CASTLQGVGEQYF
>TRBV9|TRBJ2-1|.|.
TGTGCCAGCAGCGTAGGAACCCGAGCGGTCTCCTACAATGAGCAGTTCTTC
CASSVGTRAVSYNEQFF
>TRBV7-2|TRBJ2-3|.|TRBD2
TGTGCCAGCAGCTTCGGACTAGGCACAGATACGCAGTATTTT
CASSFGLGTDTQYF
>TRBV10-3|TRBJ2-3|.|TRBD2
TGTGCCGTCAGTGTGGGGCTAGCGGGATCTAGCACAGAGACGCAGTATTTT
CAVSVGLAGSSTETQYF
>TRBV20-1|TRBJ2-2|many|.
TGCAGTGCTAGAGATCATGGGGGAGGAGGTCCGGCCGGGGAGCTGTTTTTT
CSARDHGGGGPAGELFF
>TRBV19|TRBJ1-2|.|TRBD1
TGTGCCAGTAGTGCCACCGGGACAGGGGGCGGCTACACCTTC
CASSATGTGGGYTF
>TRBV7-3|TRBJ2-3|.|.
TGTGCCAGCAGCCCACAAGGGGGCACAGATACGCAGTATTTT
CASSPQGGTDTQYF
>TRBV13|TRBJ2-1|.|.
TGTGCCAGCAGCTTAGGCCTAGGGGAGCAGTTCTTC
CASSLGLGEQFF
>TRBV29-1|TRBJ2-1|.|.
TGCAGCGTTGATAGAGGGGATGGGTACAATGAGCAGTTCTTC
CSVDRGDGYNEQFF
>TRBV7-2|TRBJ1-3|many|.
TGTGCCAGCAGCTCGGACTTTACGAGAAACACCATATATTTT
CASSSDFTRNTIYF
>TRBV11-2|TRBJ2-5|.|.
TGTGCCAGCAGCGCCGACCTTTTGGGGGAGACCCAGTACTTC
CASSADLLGETQYF
>TRBV30|TRBJ2-7|.|.
TGTGCCTGGAGTTCCGGGGGCCATCTTCTTGACGAGCAGTACTTC
CAWSSGGHLLDEQYF
>TRBV19|TRBJ2-5|many|.
TGTGCCAGTAGCTTGAGAACAGGGAGAGAGACCCAGTACTTC
CASSLRTGRETQYF
>TRBV9|TRBJ1-2|.|.
TGTGCCAGCGGGCGGGGCTATGGCTACACCTTC
CASGRGYGYTF
>TRBV19|TRBJ2-1|.|.
TGTGCCAGTAGCTTCGGGACTCCCTCCTACAATGAGCAGTTTTTT
CASSFGTPSYNEQFF
>TRBV24-1|TRBJ2-7|.|.
TGTGCCACCAGGGGTGGGGCAGGGACCTACGAGCAGTACTTC
CATRGGAGTYEQYF
>TRBV5-1|TRBJ1-1|.|.
TGCGCCAGCAGGATGTTCATGAACACTGAAGCTTTCTTT
CASRMFMNTEAFF
>TRBV12-3/TRBV12-4|TRBJ2-7|.|.
TGTGCCAGCAGTTGGGGACAATCGTCCGAGCAGTACTTC
CASSWGQSSEQYF
>TRBV11-3|TRBJ1-6|many|.
TGTGCCAGCAGCTTAAACATCTATAATTCACCCCTCCACTTT
CASSLNIYNSPLHF
>TRBV30|TRBJ1-1|.|.
TGTGCCTGGAGTGTCGAGCTCGGGGTCACTGAAGCTTTCTTT
CAWSVELGVTEAFF
>TRBV6-2/TRBV6-3|TRBJ2-1|many|.
TGTGCCAGCAGCCCGCCCCCAGCCCAAAAGCAGTTCTTC
CASSPPPAQKQFF
>TRBV5-1|TRBJ2-3|many|.
TGCGCCAGCAGCTTGGGTCTCGTTGTAGGTACGCAGTATTTT
CASSLGLVVGTQYF